These T cell receptor beta chains were read from a single sample in a study of shared clonotypes between healthy human individuals. Produced via immunoSEQ multiplex PCR; TCRdb's table is partial and in-frame only. The sample holds 750,000 to 1,000,000 clones, 80% to 95% seen once. Specimen: naive CD8+ T cells sorted from blood. These receptors were collected from a man younger than 40 in good health. CDR3s include the opening cysteine and the closing phenylalanine or tryptophan. A D gene is named only where the DNA matches it firmly. Part of the rows lack a size; the others show once, few, many or a class for expanded clones.

v_call	d_call	j_call	clone_size	cdr3_aa	cdr3_nt
TRBV5-4	-	TRBJ1-1	-	CASSAGPGEAGTEAFF	TGTGCCAGCAGCGCCGGTCCGGGGGAAGCGGGCACTGAAGCTTTCTTT
TRBV9	TRBD2	TRBJ2-2	-	CASAGTTPGELFF	TGTGCCAGCGCCGGGACTACTCCCGGGGAGCTGTTTTTT
TRBV5-1	TRBD2	TRBJ2-1	-	CASSLVSLAGAEEQFF	TGCGCCAGCAGCTTGGTTTCGCTAGCGGGAGCCGAAGAGCAGTTCTTC
TRBV30	-	TRBJ2-1	-	CAWGRGSGSKVF	-
TRBV29-1	TRBD2	TRBJ2-7	-	CSVERDEEEQYF	TGCAGCGTCGAGCGGGACGAAGAGGAGCAGTACTTC
TRBV4-1	TRBD2	TRBJ2-7	-	CASSQDRGRVSPYEQYF	TGCGCCAGCAGCCAAGATCGCGGGAGGGTGTCCCCCTACGAGCAGTACTTC
TRBV7-2	-	TRBJ2-7	-	CASTKNRPYEQYF	TGTGCCAGCACAAAGAACAGGCCCTACGAGCAGTACTTC
TRBV9	-	TRBJ2-3	-	CASSAWTEGGDTQYF	TGTGCCAGCAGCGCATGGACAGAGGGAGGGGATACGCAGTATTTT
TRBV7-9	-	TRBJ2-3	-	CASFTPQGRSDTQYF	TGTGCCAGCTTCACCCCGCAGGGGAGGTCAGATACGCAGTATTTT
TRBV6-6	-	TRBJ1-1	once	CASSYTRQALGPEAFF	TGTGCCAGCAGTTACACCCGACAGGCCCTTGGCCCTGAAGCTTTCTTT
TRBV14	-	TRBJ1-3	-	CASSQGVSAGNTIYF	TGTGCCAGCAGCCAAGGAGTATCGGCTGGGAACACCATATATTTT
TRBV7-9	-	TRBJ1-2	-	CASSGDGPGGYTF	TGTGCCAGCAGCGGGGACGGCCCGGGAGGCTACACCTTC
TRBV7-9	TRBD2	TRBJ2-3	-	CASSFAGGTTDTQYF	TGTGCCAGCAGCTTCGCGGGAGGGACCACAGATACGCAGTATTTT
TRBV7-9	-	TRBJ1-1	-	CASSLLDLHQDTEAFF	TGTGCCAGCAGCTTATTAGACCTTCACCAGGACACTGAAGCTTTCTTT
TRBV27	TRBD2	TRBJ2-3	-	CASHGLAAYTDTQYF	TGTGCCAGCCATGGACTAGCGGCCTACACAGATACGCAGTATTTT
TRBV28	-	TRBJ2-3	once	CASTDRSFPFTQYF	TGTGCCAGCACCGACCGGAGTTTCCCTTTTACGCAGTATTTT
TRBV15	-	TRBJ2-7	-	CATSRDSGATEQYF	TGTGCCACCAGCAGAGATTCAGGGGCGACTGAGCAGTACTTC
TRBV29-1	-	TRBJ2-3	-	CSVEFWRSPIADTQYF	TGCAGCGTTGAATTTTGGCGAAGCCCAATAGCAGATACGCAGTATTTT
TRBV6-6	TRBD1	TRBJ1-1	-	CASREQGENTEAFF	TGTGCCAGCAGAGAACAGGGGGAGAACACTGAAGCTTTCTTT
TRBV9	-	TRBJ2-5	-	CASSEGTGQETQYF	TGTGCCAGCAGCGAAGGGACGGGCCAAGAGACCCAGTACTTC
TRBV7-9	-	TRBJ2-7	-	CASSFGTYEQYF	TGTGCCAGCAGCTTCGGGACCTACGAGCAGTACTTC
TRBV29-1	-	TRBJ2-7	-	CSARGGTGSTYEQYF	TGCAGCGCCCGGGGGGGGACAGGGTCAACCTACGAGCAGTACTTC
TRBV28	-	TRBJ2-7	-	CASTLNSYEQYF	TGTGCCAGCACGCTAAACTCCTACGAGCAGTACTTC
TRBV9	-	TRBJ1-3	-	CASSGNTIYF	TGTGCCAGCAGTGGAAACACCATATATTTT
TRBV14	-	TRBJ2-1	-	CASSQAGAGASDEQFF	TGTGCCAGCAGCCAAGCGGGGGCGGGAGCGAGTGATGAGCAGTTCTTC
TRBV19	-	TRBJ1-5	-	CASSIVGRGSNQPQHF	TGTGCCAGTAGTATAGTGGGAAGGGGGAGCAATCAGCCCCAGCATTTT
TRBV7-9	-	TRBJ1-2	-	CASSFDRTNYGYTF	TGTGCCAGCAGCTTCGACAGAACTAACTATGGCTACACCTTC
TRBV29-1	-	TRBJ2-6	-	CSGHASRFLANVLTF	TGCAGCGGTCACGCGAGTCGATTTTTGGCCAACGTCCTGACTTTC
TRBV15	-	TRBJ2-3	-	CATSRVVAGTDTQYF	TGTGCCACCAGCAGAGTAGTTGCGGGCACAGATACGCAGTATTTT
TRBV7-6	-	TRBJ2-2	-	CASSSRATLNTGELFF	TGTGCCAGCAGCTCCCGGGCCACCCTTAACACCGGGGAGCTGTTTTTT
TRBV6-1	-	TRBJ2-7	-	CASSLTIGGGDEQYF	TGTGCCAGCAGTCTTACCATCGGGGGAGGTGACGAGCAGTACTTC
TRBV27	TRBD2	TRBJ2-7	few	CASSLGTSGGEQYF	TGTGCCAGCAGTTTAGGGACTAGCGGGGGGGAGCAGTACTTC
TRBV4-3	TRBD1	TRBJ2-2	-	CASSQIGTGPGGELFF	TGCGCCAGCAGCCAAATAGGGACAGGACCAGGTGGGGAGCTGTTTTTT
TRBV9	-	TRBJ2-7	-	CASSVSGASSVEQYF	TGTGCCAGCAGCGTCTCAGGGGCCTCTAGTGTAGAGCAGTACTTC
TRBV2	-	TRBJ1-1	-	CASSGDFGFTEAFF	TGTGCCAGCAGCGGGGACTTCGGCTTCACTGAAGCTTTCTTT
TRBV7-8	-	TRBJ2-2	-	CASSSGVSTGELFF	TGTGCCAGCAGCTCAGGGGTTAGCACCGGGGAGCTGTTTTTT
TRBV27	-	TRBJ2-7	-	CASLQGDEQYF	TGTGCCAGCCTACAAGGAGACGAGCAGTACTTC
TRBV27	-	TRBJ2-1	-	CASSSSPTEQFF	TGTGCCAGCAGTTCTAGTCCCACCGAGCAGTTCTTC
TRBV28	-	TRBJ2-7	-	CASSLDRRPYEQYF	TGTGCCAGCAGTTTGGACCGTCGGCCGTACGAGCAGTACTTC
TRBV27	-	TRBJ1-5	-	CASRTGLNQPQHF	TGTGCCAGCAGGACGGGACTCAATCAGCCCCAGCATTTT
TRBV4-2	TRBD1	TRBJ1-3	once	CASSHLFADRGAGNTIYF	TGTGCCAGCAGCCACCTCTTCGCGGACAGGGGGGCTGGAAACACCATATATTTT
TRBV7-9	TRBD2	TRBJ2-1	few	CASSVSGKVQFF	TGTGCCAGCAGCGTTAGCGGGAAGGTGCAGTTCTTC
TRBV13	TRBD2	TRBJ2-7	-	CASSFTSGHFYEQYF	TGTGCCAGCAGTTTCACTAGCGGACATTTCTACGAGCAGTACTTC
TRBV5-6	-	TRBJ1-1	-	CASSRRSEGTKNTEAFF	TGTGCCAGCAGCCGCCGCTCAGAAGGGACGAAGAACACTGAAGCTTTCTTT
TRBV9	-	TRBJ2-1	-	CASSETRDNEQFF	TGTGCCAGCAGCGAGACTAGGGACAATGAGCAGTTCTTC
TRBV4-1	-	TRBJ2-7	-	CASSPIYGGYEQYF	TGCGCCAGCAGCCCAATTTATGGAGGCTACGAGCAGTACTTC
TRBV5-4	-	TRBJ2-1	once	CASSRLANNEQFF	TGTGCCAGCAGCCGCCTAGCTAACAATGAGCAGTTCTTC
TRBV15	-	TRBJ2-2	few	CATSRGLDNIVNTGELFF	TGTGCCACCAGCAGAGGACTAGATAACATAGTGAACACCGGGGAGCTGTTTTTT
TRBV13	TRBD1	TRBJ2-1	-	CASSLGGTGFINEQFF	TGTGCCAGCAGCTTAGGGGGGACAGGGTTCATCAATGAGCAGTTCTTC
TRBV4-3	-	TRBJ2-1	once	CASSQAPPGNEQFF	TGCGCCAGCAGCCAAGCCCCCCCGGGCAATGAGCAGTTCTTC
TRBV7-8	-	TRBJ1-5	few	CASSSDGPHQPQHF	TGTGCCAGCAGCTCCGACGGGCCGCATCAGCCCCAGCATTTT
TRBV7-6	-	TRBJ1-1	-	CASAGRDTEAFF	TGTGCCAGTGCAGGGAGGGACACTGAAGCTTTCTTT
TRBV4-3	-	TRBJ2-2	-	CASSQDYVSGELFF	TGCGCCAGCAGCCAAGACTACGTATCCGGGGAGCTGTTTTTT
TRBV30	TRBD2	TRBJ2-3	once	CAWGTSGLTDTQYF	TGTGCCTGGGGGACTAGCGGCCTCACAGATACGCAGTATTTT